One T cell receptor (beta chain) is described in this entry. As processed by the authors: It was from reference gene primer amplification that nucleated cell counts were estimated. Sequenced by immunoSEQ multiplex PCR; TCRdb stores in-frame clones only, minus some. D and trimming come from the DNA, and the V and J calls and clone size come from that table. The sample has about 480,000 clones; about 89% are singletons. This specimen belongs to a study of blood T cell repertoires in COVID-19. About the research overall: The samples span acute and convalescent COVID-19 from the United States, Italy and Spain. T cells, B-cell-depleted T cells, or PBMCs provided the cDNA or gDNA that served as material.

Trimming at V came to 5 bases and at J to 4 bases, leaving 2 bases not matched to a gene. The CDR3 has 12 amino acids. Germline assignment: CDR1 SEHNR and CDR2 FQNEAQ (reference sequence). The TCR was taken from a woman under 40 with acute or convalescent COVID-19. The rearrangement links TRBV7-9 to TRBJ2-7, with 7 bases that match TRBD1. Sequencing was performed on peripheral blood. CDR3 residues: CASSPDRYEQYF. CDR3 nucleotide sequence: TGTGCCAGCAGCCCGGACAGGTACGAGCAGTACTTC.